These 27 T cell receptor beta chains share one sample of origin, sequenced in a study of shared clonotypes between healthy human individuals. Some clones are missing from TCRdb's copy, which holds only in-frame ones; the method was immunoSEQ multiplex PCR. The data contain approximately 2,000,000 clones, less than 95% of them seen just once; the ten biggest clones take up 0.37%. Sequencing was done on a sample of naive CD4+ T cells from PBMCs. The subset is: CD45RA+ positively selected. Receptor source: a young man in good health. Some clones in this sample may be carry-over from other donors' samples.

V and J are TRBV18 and TRBJ2-1; a possible D gene is TRBD1 (6 bases). Per the germline V gene, CDR1 is KGHSH and CDR2 is LQKENI. Trimming shortened V by 1 base and J by 5 bases, and 12 bases separated the two germline ends. The CDR3 is 15 amino acids. For the CDR3, the DNA is TGTGCCAGCTCACCACGCCGGACAGCGAACAATGAGCAGTTCTTC. Encoded protein: CASSPRRTANNEQFF.

The genes are TRBV11-3 and TRBJ1-1; D uncertain. The length of the CDR3 is 13 residues. Germline loops: CDR1 SGHNT, CDR2 YENEEA. V was cut by 5 bases and J by 1 base, with 8 bases left in between. The CDR3 bases are TGTGCCAGCAGCGTAGGAGCGAACACTGAAGCTTTCTTT. Its translation is CASSVGANTEAFF.

This chain links TRBV19 with TRBJ2-5; D is possibly TRBD1 (6 bases). The V end was cut by 2 bases, the J end by 2 bases, with 9 bases between. Germline V gives CDR1 LNHDA, CDR2 SQIVND (reference sequence). CDR3 length: 14 residues. The CDR3 region is CASSITGWQETQYF. Here the CDR3 DNA reads TGTGCCAGTAGTATAACAGGGTGGCAAGAGACCCAGTACTTC.

This chain joins TRBV5-1 and TRBJ1-2; D is undetermined. CDR1 is SGHRS, CDR2 YFSETQ, per germline. The CDR3 sequence is 13 residues long. V was trimmed by 2 bases and J by 2 bases, leaving 7 bases between them. CDR3 sequence (DNA): TGCGCCAGCAGCTTCGAAATAAACTATGGCTACACCTTC. It is translated as CASSFEINYGYTF.

The rearrangement joins TRBV29-1 to TRBJ2-3; D is perhaps TRBD2 (5 bases). From germline, CDR1 is SQVTM and CDR2 ANQGSEA. This CDR3 comprises 12 residues. V was clipped by 3 bases and J by 6 bases, with 10 bases between them. CDR3 nucleotide sequence: TGCAGCGTTGAGTCCTCGGGGGATACGCAGTATTTT. Translating it yields CSVESSGDTQYF.

This CDR3 reads CASSWGRADTEAFF. The CDR3 DNA follows: TGTGCCAGCAGTTGGGGCAGGGCGGACACTGAAGCTTTCTTT. The V and J genes are TRBV28 and TRBJ1-1; tentative D call: TRBD1 (5 bases). The CDR3 covers 14 residues. V was pared by 4 bases and J by 3 bases, with 12 bases between. Germline-derived CDR1 and CDR2 are MDHEN and SYDVKM. The full variable domain, with the rest looked up from reference TRBV28 and TRBJ1-1, is DVKVTQSSRYLVKRTGEKVFLECVQDMDHENMFWYRQDPGLGLRLIYFSYDVKMKEKGDIPEGYSVSREKKERFSLILESASTNQTSMYLCASSWGRADTEAFFGQGTRLTVV.

The CDR3 reads CASSGTTWDYGYTF. In DNA, the CDR3 is TGTGCCAGCAGCGGGACGACGTGGGACTATGGCTACACCTTC. The J gene is TRBJ1-2, the V gene TRBV2, with D perhaps TRBD1 (5 bases). V gave up 6 bases and J gave up 3 bases, with 14 bases separating them. Germline V gives CDR1 SNHLY, CDR2 FYNNEI. The length of the CDR3 is 14 residues. The full variable domain, rest sourced from reference TRBV2 and TRBJ1-2, is EPEVTQTPSHQVTQMGQEVILRCVPISNHLYFYWYRQILGQKVEFLVSFYNNEISEKSEIFDDQFSVERPDGSNFTLKIRSTKLEDSAMYFCASSGTTWDYGYTFGSGTRLTVV.

The chain uses TRBV14 and TRBJ1-2; D gene uncertain. The ends were cut back, 0 bases at V and 3 bases at J, with 14 bases in the middle. The CDR3 extends over 16 amino acids. From germline, CDR1 is SGHDN and CDR2 FVKESK. Here the CDR3 DNA reads TGTGCCAGCAGCCAAGAAAAAGAGCAGACCTACTATGGCTACACCTTC. This codes for CASSQEKEQTYYGYTF.

Concerning this clone itself: Other nucleotide sequences from this sample produce the same CDR3. The chain has TRBV9 and TRBJ2-3; D remains ambiguous. Germline assignment: CDR1 SGDLS and CDR2 YYNGEE. CDR3 size: 12 residues. Trimming removed 4 bases from V and 6 bases from J, with 9 bases in between. This CDR3 is CASSPQLDTQYF. The CDR3, as DNA: TGTGCCAGCAGCCCTCAGTTGGATACGCAGTATTTT.

The chain has TRBV6-1 and TRBJ2-3; D ambiguous. The length of the CDR3 is 14 residues. Germline loops: CDR1 MNHNS, CDR2 SASEGT. V gave up 1 base and J gave up 6 bases, with 11 bases separating them. DNA for the CDR3: TGTGCCAGCAGTGAAGGCCCGGGCCCCGATACGCAGTATTTT. Translation gives CASSEGPGPDTQYF.

The chain recombines TRBV7-2 with TRBJ2-1; D gene uncertain. The germline V and J ends were trimmed by 1 base and 6 bases, with 10 bases remaining between them. The germline CDR1 and CDR2 sequences are SGHTA and FQGNSA. The CDR3 has 14 residues. CDR3 DNA sequence: TGTGCCAGCAGCTTAGTTTCGGGCTTCAATGAGCAGTTCTTC. Protein sequence: CASSLVSGFNEQFF.

The V gene is TRBV5-1, the J gene TRBJ2-1, with D possibly matching TRBD1 (6 bases). The CDR3 covers 15 residues. Germline V gene lookup returns CDR1 SGHRS and CDR2 YFSETQ. V was cut by 6 bases and J by 4 bases, with 17 bases left in between. In DNA, the CDR3 is TGCGCCAGCAACCGAGGAGGACAGATATACAATGAGCAGTTCTTC. Its protein product is CASNRGGQIYNEQFF.

This sequence joins TRBV4-2 and TRBJ2-1; TRBD2 aligns across 9 bases. The junction had 11 bases not matched to a gene; V was cut back by 1 base and J by 10 bases. Germline V CDR1 and CDR2: LGHNA, YNFKEQ. The CDR3 has 16 amino acids. CDR3 sequence (DNA): TGTGCCAGCAGCCAAGGGGCCCCGGGACTAGCAGTGGAGCAGTTCTTC. It yields the protein CASSQGAPGLAVEQFF.

The chain carries TRBV6-1 and TRBJ1-6, with D perhaps TRBD1 (5 bases). CDR1 is MNHNS, CDR2 SASEGT, per germline. The CDR3 has 16 residues. With 2 bases removed from V and 10 bases from J, the gap between germline ends came to 18 bases. The DNA for the CDR3 is TGTGCCAGCAGTGAACAGTTGGGGGATAGCGGATCACCCCTCCACTTT. Protein product: CASSEQLGDSGSPLHF.

The V gene is TRBV7-9, the J gene TRBJ2-2, with a weak D call TRBD1 (6 bases). Germline CDR1 SEHNR, CDR2 FQNEAQ (reference sequence). The germline V and J ends were trimmed by 6 bases and 5 bases, with 10 bases remaining between them. This CDR3 comprises 13 residues. The CDR3 here is CASRPTGTGELFF. In DNA, the CDR3 is TGTGCCAGCAGGCCCACAGGGACCGGGGAGCTGTTTTTT.

As to this clone: Distinct nucleotide sequences in the sample also encode this CDR3. V gene TRBV18 combines with J gene TRBJ2-7; D is perhaps TRBD1 or TRBD2 (5 bases each). Trimming took off 6 bases at V and 3 bases at J, with 9 bases between the two ends. The CDR3 extends over 12 amino acids. Germline values: CDR1 KGHSH, CDR2 LQKENI. This CDR3 reads CASSPRGYEQYF. The CDR3 DNA sequence: TGTGCCAGCTCCCCGAGGGGCTACGAGCAGTACTTC.

The J gene is TRBJ1-4, the V gene TRBV7-2; D ambiguous. Germline CDR1 SGHTA, CDR2 FQGNSA. The CDR3 extends over 14 amino acids. The germline V and J ends were trimmed by 5 bases and 3 bases, with 10 bases remaining between them. The CDR3, as DNA: TGTGCCAGCAGCAGAAAGCAAGCTAATGAAAAACTGTTTTTT. Residues: CASSRKQANEKLFF.

The chain carries TRBV23-1 and TRBJ2-1; TRBD2 agrees at 9 bases. TRBV23-1 is labeled an ORF, and its function is uncertain. This CDR3 region has 18 residues. V lost 0 bases to trimming and J lost 7 bases; unmatched junction nucleotides: 13. The CDR3 reads CASSQSGREGLGGNEQFF. DNA for the CDR3: TGCGCCAGCAGTCAATCTGGGCGGGAGGGCCTAGGTGGAAATGAGCAGTTCTTC.

The chain employs TRBV9 and TRBJ2-1; D remains unclear. V lost 0 bases, J lost 9 bases, and 13 bases lay in between. This CDR3 has 14 residues. Germline V lookup: CDR1 SGDLS, CDR2 YYNGEE. The CDR3 DNA is TGTGCCAGCAGCGTAGCTACCCTCGGGTCTGAGCAGTTCTTC. Its translation is CASSVATLGSEQFF.

The chain couples TRBV18 to TRBJ2-7, with TRBD1 identical over 7 bases. This CDR3 is 16 amino acids long. V lost 2 bases, J lost 3 bases, and 10 bases stayed unmatched. In germline, CDR1 is KGHSH, CDR2 LQKENI. CDR3 nucleotide sequence: TGTGCCAGCTCACCAGAGGGCAGGGGGAATGGCTACGAGCAGTACTTC. Translated, it gives CASSPEGRGNGYEQYF.

The rearrangement joins TRBV7-9 to TRBJ2-3, with 10 positions matching TRBD2. The ends lost 5 bases at V and 0 bases at J; junction bases unmatched: 2. This CDR3 region has 15 residues. CDR1 and CDR2 from the germline V gene are SEHNR and FQNEAQ (reference sequence). The CDR3 here is CASSTAGGSTDTQYF. Here the CDR3 DNA reads TGTGCCAGCAGCACAGCGGGAGGGAGCACAGATACGCAGTATTTT.

This clone has just one count. CDR3 protein: CASSLEGGRLDEQYF. The DNA of the CDR3 is TGCGCCAGCAGCTTGGAGGGCGGGAGGTTGGACGAGCAGTACTTC. The chain employs TRBV5-1 and TRBJ2-5, with 8 bases that match TRBD2. The J call may be mistaken, given a closer DNA end match to TRBJ2-7. Per germline, CDR1 SGHRS and CDR2 YFSETQ. The CDR3 contains 15 residues.

The chain has TRBV5-4 and TRBJ2-5; D possibly corresponds to TRBD1 (5 bases). This CDR3 comprises 14 residues. Germline V gene data show CDR1 as SGHNT and CDR2 as YYREEE (reference sequence). V was shortened by 3 bases and J by 2 bases, with 11 bases between the two germline ends. The CDR3 coding sequence is TGTGCCAGCAGCTCGCCGACAGAGCAAGAGACCCAGTACTTC. Translated, it gives CASSSPTEQETQYF.

The V and J genes are TRBV6-1 and TRBJ1-5; TRBD1 aligns across 7 bases. CDR1 MNHNS and CDR2 SASEGT come from the germline V gene. The CDR3 is 14 amino acids. The V segment lost 3 bases and the J segment 3 bases; nucleotides outside the gene matches: 2. CDR3 amino acids: CASSEGTDNQPQHF. The CDR3 bases are TGTGCCAGCAGTGAGGGGACAGACAATCAGCCCCAGCATTTT.

The chain employs TRBV10-3 and TRBJ1-2; TRBD1 aligns across 7 bases. Germline V gives CDR1 ENHRY, CDR2 SYGVKD. V lost 9 bases and J lost 0; bases outside the gene matches: 7. This CDR3 is 14 amino acids long. The DNA of the CDR3 is TGTGCCATTGGGGGACAGCAAACTAACTATGGCTACACCTTC. It codes for CAIGGQQTNYGYTF.

This sequence joins TRBV4-2 and TRBJ2-1, with 7 bases identical to TRBD2. Germline CDR1 and CDR2: LGHNA and YNFKEQ. The junction had 14 bases not matched to a gene; V was cut back by 4 bases and J by 2 bases. This CDR3 contains 18 residues. The CDR3 DNA sequence: TGTGCCAGCAGCCTCCGACTGCTAGCGGCTGTGACCTACAATGAGCAGTTCTTC. It yields the protein CASSLRLLAAVTYNEQFF.

In this sample, this clone turned up a few times. CDR3 in amino acids: CASSYARGGTEAFF. The CDR3 nucleotides read TGTGCCAGCAGTTACGCCAGGGGGGGCACTGAAGCTTTCTTT. The rearrangement uses TRBV6-5 and TRBJ1-1; the match to TRBD1 covers 7 bases. The germline gives CDR1 MNHEY, CDR2 SVGAGI. The CDR3 has 14 residues. V lost 2 bases, J lost 4 bases, and 4 bases stayed unmatched.